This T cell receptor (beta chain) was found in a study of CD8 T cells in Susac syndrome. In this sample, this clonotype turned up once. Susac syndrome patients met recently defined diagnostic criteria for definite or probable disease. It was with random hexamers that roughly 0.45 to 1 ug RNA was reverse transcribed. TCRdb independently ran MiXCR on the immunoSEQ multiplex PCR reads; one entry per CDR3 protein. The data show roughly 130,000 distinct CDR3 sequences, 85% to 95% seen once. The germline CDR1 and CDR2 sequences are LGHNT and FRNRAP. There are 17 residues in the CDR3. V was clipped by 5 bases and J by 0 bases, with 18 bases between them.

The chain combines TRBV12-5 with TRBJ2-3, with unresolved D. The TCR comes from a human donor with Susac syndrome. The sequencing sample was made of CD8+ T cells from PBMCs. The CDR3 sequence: CASGDSAGTFSTDTQYF. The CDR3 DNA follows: TGTGCTAGTGGTGATTCGGCAGGAACTTTTAGCACAGATACGCAGTATTTT.